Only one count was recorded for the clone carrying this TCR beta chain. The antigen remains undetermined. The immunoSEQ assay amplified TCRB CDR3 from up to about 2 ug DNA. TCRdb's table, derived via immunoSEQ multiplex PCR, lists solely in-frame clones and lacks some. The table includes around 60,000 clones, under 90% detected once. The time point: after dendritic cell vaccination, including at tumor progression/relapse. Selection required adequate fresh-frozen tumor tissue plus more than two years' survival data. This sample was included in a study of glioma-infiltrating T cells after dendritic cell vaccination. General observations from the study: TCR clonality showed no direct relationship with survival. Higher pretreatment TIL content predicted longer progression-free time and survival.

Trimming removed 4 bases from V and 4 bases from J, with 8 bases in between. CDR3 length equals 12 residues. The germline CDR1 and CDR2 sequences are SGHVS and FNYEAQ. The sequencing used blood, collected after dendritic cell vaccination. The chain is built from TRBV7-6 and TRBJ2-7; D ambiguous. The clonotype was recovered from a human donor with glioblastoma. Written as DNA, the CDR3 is TGTGCCAGCAGCTCGAGGCAGTACGAGCAGTACTTC. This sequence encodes CASSSRQYEQYF.